This T cell receptor (beta chain) was captured in a study of CD8+ T cells in alopecia areata. Specified treatment: oral pan-JAK inhibitor, 5-10 mg twice daily. Peripheral blood, together with lesional scalp punch biopsies, was collected from alopecia areata patients. Cell sorting on a FACSAria was used to separate CD4+ and CD8+ T cells from the PBMCs. Comments on this clone: As yet, its antigen is unknown.

Once RNA had been extracted, it was reverse transcribed into cDNA to act as the sequencing template. Sequenced by immunoSEQ multiplex PCR; TCRdb stores in-frame clones only, minus some. The data show 180,000 or so clones, about three fifths seen once. General observations from the study: The treated group had a single nonresponder, limiting CD8+ expansion-response conclusions.

Trimming stripped 2 bases from V and 9 bases from J, with 7 bases between. This CDR3 has 11 amino acids. From germline, CDR1 is MNHEY and CDR2 SVGAGI. The sequencing used CD4+ T cells sorted from blood, collected at week 24, from a patient treated with tofacitinib. The rearrangement links TRBV6-5 to TRBJ2-5; possibly TRBD2 for D (6 bases). The source is a human donor with alopecia areata. The CDR3 DNA reads TGTGCCAGCAGTTACGGAGGGGCCCAGTACTTC. It translates to CASSYGGAQYF.